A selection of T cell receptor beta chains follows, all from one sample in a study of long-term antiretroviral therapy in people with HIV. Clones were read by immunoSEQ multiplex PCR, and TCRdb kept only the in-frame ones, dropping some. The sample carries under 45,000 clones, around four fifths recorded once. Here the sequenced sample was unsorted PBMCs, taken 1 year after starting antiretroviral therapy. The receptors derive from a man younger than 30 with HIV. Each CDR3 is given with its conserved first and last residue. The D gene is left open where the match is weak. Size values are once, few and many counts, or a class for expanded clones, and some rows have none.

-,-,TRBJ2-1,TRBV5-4,CASSSTPGNEQFF,TGTGCCAGCAGCTCAACTCCAGGCAATGAGCAGTTCTTC
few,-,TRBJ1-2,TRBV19,CASSPRGDGYGYTF,TGTGCCAGTAGTCCAAGGGGGGATGGCTATGGCTACACCTTC
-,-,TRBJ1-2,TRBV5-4,CASSPRGGSNGYTF,TGTGCCAGCAGCCCACGCGGGGGGAGCAATGGCTACACCTTC
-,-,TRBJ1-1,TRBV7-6,CASSLVLGEAFF,TGTGCCAGCAGCTTAGTACTCGGTGAAGCTTTCTTT
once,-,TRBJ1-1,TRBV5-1,CASSLSSTEAFF,TGCGCCAGCAGCTTGTCGTCCACTGAAGCTTTCTTT
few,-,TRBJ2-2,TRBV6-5,CASSYPYTGELFF,TGTGCCAGCAGTTACCCCTACACCGGGGAGCTGTTTTTT
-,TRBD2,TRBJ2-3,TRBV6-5,CASSWTRRGDTQYF,TGTGCCAGCAGTTGGACTAGACGGGGAGATACGCAGTATTTT
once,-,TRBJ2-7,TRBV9,CASSLGAGAYEQYF,TGTGCCAGCAGCCTGGGGGCGGGAGCTTACGAGCAGTACTTC
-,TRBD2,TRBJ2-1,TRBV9,CASSVEFGTSGADNEQFF,TGTGCCAGCAGCGTAGAGTTCGGGACTAGCGGGGCAGACAATGAGCAGTTCTTC
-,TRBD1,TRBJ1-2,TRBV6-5,CASSYGLQGARGYTF,TGTGCCAGCAGTTACGGTCTTCAGGGGGCGAGGGGCTACACCTTC
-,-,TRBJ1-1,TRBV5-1,CASNYRSGTEAFF,TGCGCCAGCAATTACCGTTCTGGCACTGAAGCTTTCTTT
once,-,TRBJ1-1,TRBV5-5,CASSSGGAGEAFF,TGTGCCAGCAGCAGTGGGGGGGCGGGTGAAGCTTTCTTT
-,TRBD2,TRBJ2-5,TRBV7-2,CASSTSGLAGKETQYF,TGTGCCAGCAGCACTTCGGGACTAGCGGGAAAAGAGACCCAGTACTTC
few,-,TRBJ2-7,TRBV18,CASSPKGWYEQYF,TGTGCCAGCTCACCTAAGGGTTGGTACGAGCAGTACTTC
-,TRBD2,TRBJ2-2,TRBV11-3,CASSLAGGGELFF,TGTGCCAGCAGCTTAGCGGGAGGTGGGGAGCTGTTTTTT
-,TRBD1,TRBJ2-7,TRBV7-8,CASSFSFGTGVYEQYF,TGTGCCAGCAGCTTTAGTTTCGGGACAGGGGTTTACGAGCAGTACTTC
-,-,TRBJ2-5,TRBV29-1,CSVEGSPGETQYF,TGCAGCGTTGAAGGGTCCCCCGGAGAGACCCAGTACTTC
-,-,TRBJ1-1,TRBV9,CASSQTSGVYTEAFF,TGTGCCAGCAGCCAAACGAGCGGGGTTTACACTGAAGCTTTCTTT
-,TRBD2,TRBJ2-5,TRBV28,CASSLSSGRERKTQYF,TGTGCCAGCAGTTTATCTAGCGGGAGGGAGCGAAAGACCCAGTACTTC
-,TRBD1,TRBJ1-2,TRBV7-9,CASSYPGTGRDGYTF,TGTGCCAGCAGCTACCCCGGGACAGGGAGAGATGGCTACACCTTC
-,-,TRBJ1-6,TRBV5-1,CASSLTRALESPLHF,TGCGCCAGCAGCTTGACCAGGGCGTTGGAATCACCCCTCCACTTT
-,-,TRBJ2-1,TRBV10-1,CASSAGTSSYNEQFF,TGCGCCAGCAGTGCCGGGACGAGCTCCTACAATGAGCAGTTCTTC
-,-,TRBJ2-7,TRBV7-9,CASSRVLSPYEQYF,TGTGCCAGCAGCCGTGTACTATCTCCCTACGAGCAGTACTTC
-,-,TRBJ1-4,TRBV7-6,CASSRGQDYDNEKLFF,TGTGCCAGCAGCCGAGGGCAGGACTATGATAATGAAAAACTGTTTTTT
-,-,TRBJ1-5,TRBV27,CASNKGNQPQHF,TGTGCCAGCAATAAAGGCAATCAGCCCCAGCATTTT
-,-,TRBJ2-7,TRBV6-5,CASSYSAGVGEQYF,TGTGCCAGCAGTTACTCGGCAGGGGTTGGCGAGCAGTACTTC
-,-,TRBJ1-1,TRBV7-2,CASSSQVRGTEAFF,TGTGCCAGCAGCTCACAGGTGAGGGGCACTGAAGCTTTCTTT
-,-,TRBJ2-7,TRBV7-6,CASSSGQGTYEQYF,TGTGCCAGCAGCTCGGGCCAGGGTACCTACGAGCAGTACTTC
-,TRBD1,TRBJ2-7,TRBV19,CASSIRDRDEQYF,TGTGCCAGTAGTATCCGAGACAGGGACGAGCAGTACTTC
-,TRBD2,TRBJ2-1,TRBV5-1,CASSWTSGGTLNEQFF,TGCGCCAGCAGCTGGACTAGCGGGGGGACCTTAAATGAGCAGTTCTTC
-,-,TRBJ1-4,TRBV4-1,CASSQDHTTGQGNEKLFF,TGCGCCAGCAGCCAAGATCATACGACCGGGCAGGGCAATGAAAAACTGTTTTTT
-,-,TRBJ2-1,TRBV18,CASSPAEYNEQFF,TGTGCCAGCTCACCTGCGGAATACAATGAGCAGTTCTTC
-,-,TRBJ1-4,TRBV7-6,CASSLDPPRTTNEKLFF,TGTGCCAGCAGCTTAGACCCGCCGCGGACAACTAATGAAAAACTGTTTTTT
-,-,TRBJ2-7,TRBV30,CAWSGQGGEQYF,TGTGCCTGGAGTGGGCAGGGCGGCGAGCAGTACTTC
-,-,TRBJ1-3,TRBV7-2,CASSLAAPGSGNTIYF,TGTGCCAGCAGCTTAGCCGCGCCAGGCTCTGGAAACACCATATATTTT